This T cell receptor (beta chain) was identified in a study of breast tumors, draining lymph nodes, adjacent tissues. Study results and limitations: Compared with basal-like, luminal-like tumors shared significantly more repertoire with nontumor tissue. The lymph node origin of tumor T cells was framed as consistent with a hypothesis, not demonstrated.

Breast cancer patients provided tissue from their axillary draining lymph nodes. CDR1 and CDR2 from the germline V gene are MGHRA and YSYEKL. The CDR3 is 20 residues long. Between the trimmed V and J ends, which lost 1 base and 2 bases, there was a span of 24 bases. TCRdb fed the multiplex PCR reads into MiXCR, producing one record per CDR3 protein. There are about 140,000 distinct CDR3 sequences in the sample; approximately 32% occur only once, and around 2.3% lies in the top ten. This clonotype showed up many times. The antigen is undetermined. The specimen was axillary lymph node tissue. This TCR came from a female donor with breast cancer. Some clones in this sample may be carry-over from other donors' samples. V usage is TRBV4-1 and J usage is TRBJ1-3; D is unresolved. In DNA form, the CDR3 reads TGCGCCAGCAGCCAAGGGGGTATGGTAGGTCGGGAGGGAGCTGGAAACACCATATATTTT. It codes for CASSQGGMVGREGAGNTIYF.